This paragraph reports one T cell receptor beta chain. Libraries were prepared by immunoSEQ multiplex PCR; TCRdb keeps only in-frame clonotypes and omits some of them. This table has roughly 2.5 million clones, 85% to 95% appearing once. Healthy and HIV-negative, the adult donors had no recent acute infections or vaccinations. The sample originates from a study of shared clonotypes between healthy human individuals. Germline V lookup: CDR1 MNHEY, CDR2 SVGAGI. Losses at the gene ends were 0 bases for V and 3 bases for J; bases not matched to a gene: 2. The CDR3 loop spans 15 amino acids. This sequence joins TRBV6-5 and TRBJ2-7; 10 nucleotides align to TRBD2. The source material was naive CD4+ T cells sorted from blood. Sample subset: CD45RA+ positively selected. The clonotype originates from a young man in good health. CDR3 protein: CASSYSTSGYYEQYF. Here the CDR3 DNA reads TGTGCCAGCAGTTACTCGACTAGCGGGTACTACGAGCAGTACTTC.